This T cell receptor beta chain was captured in a study of blood T cell repertoires in COVID-19. Clones were read by immunoSEQ multiplex PCR, and TCRdb kept only the in-frame ones, dropping some. The data show fewer than 700,000 clones, 70% to 90% seen once. Trimming left V 7 bases short and J 7 bases short, with 9 bases between. This CDR3 comprises 12 residues. Germline CDR1 reads SGHKS; CDR2 reads YYEKEE (reference sequence). The source of this sequence is a woman aged 45-65 years with COVID-19, enrolled during active disease. Source material: peripheral blood. The chain recombines TRBV5-5 with TRBJ1-6; maybe TRBD1 (6 bases). The CDR3 nucleotides read TGTGCCAGCCGGGACAACAATTCACCCCTCCACTTT. Translation gives CASRDNNSPLHF.